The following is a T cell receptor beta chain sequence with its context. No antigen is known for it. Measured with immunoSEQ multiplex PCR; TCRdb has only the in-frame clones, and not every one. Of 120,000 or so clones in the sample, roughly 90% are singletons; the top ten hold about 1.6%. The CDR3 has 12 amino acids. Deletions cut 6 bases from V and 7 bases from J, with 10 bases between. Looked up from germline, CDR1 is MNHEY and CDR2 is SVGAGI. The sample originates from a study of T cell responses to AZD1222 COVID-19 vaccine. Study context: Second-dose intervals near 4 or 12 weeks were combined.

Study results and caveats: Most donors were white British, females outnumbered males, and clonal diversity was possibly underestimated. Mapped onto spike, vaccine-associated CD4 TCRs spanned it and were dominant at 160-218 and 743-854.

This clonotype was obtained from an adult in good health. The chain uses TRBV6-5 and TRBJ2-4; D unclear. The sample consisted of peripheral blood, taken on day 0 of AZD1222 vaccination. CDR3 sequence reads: CASRSLENIQYF. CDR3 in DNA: TGTGCCAGCAGATCGCTGGAGAACATTCAGTACTTC.